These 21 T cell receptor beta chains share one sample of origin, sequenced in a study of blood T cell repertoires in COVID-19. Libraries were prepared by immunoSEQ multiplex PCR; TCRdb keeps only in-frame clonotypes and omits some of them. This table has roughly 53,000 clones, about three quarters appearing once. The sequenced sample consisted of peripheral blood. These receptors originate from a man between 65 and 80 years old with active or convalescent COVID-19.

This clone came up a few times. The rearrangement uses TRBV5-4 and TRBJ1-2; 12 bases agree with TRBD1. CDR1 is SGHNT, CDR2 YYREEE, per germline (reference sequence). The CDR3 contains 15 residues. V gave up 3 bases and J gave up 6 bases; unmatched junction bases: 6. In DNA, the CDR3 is TGTGCCAGCAGCTCGGGGACAGGGGGCTTGAATGGCTACACCTTC. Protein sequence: CASSSGTGGLNGYTF.

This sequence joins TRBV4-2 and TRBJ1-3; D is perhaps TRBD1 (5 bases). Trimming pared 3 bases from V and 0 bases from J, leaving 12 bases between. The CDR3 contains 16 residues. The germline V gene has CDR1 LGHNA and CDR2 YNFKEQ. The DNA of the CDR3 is TGTGCCAGCAGCCAGGGACTACCGAGCTCTGGAAACACCATATATTTT. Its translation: CASSQGLPSSGNTIYF.

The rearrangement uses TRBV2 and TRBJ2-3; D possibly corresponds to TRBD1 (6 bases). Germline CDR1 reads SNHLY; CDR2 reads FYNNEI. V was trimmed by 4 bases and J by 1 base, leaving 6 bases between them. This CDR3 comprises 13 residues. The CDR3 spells CASSGQGTDTQYF. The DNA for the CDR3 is TGTGCCAGCAGTGGACAGGGCACAGATACGCAGTATTTT.

The CDR3 protein is CASSLDGDNEQFF. The CDR3 DNA is TGTGCCAGTAGTCTGGACGGGGACAATGAGCAGTTCTTC. J is TRBJ2-1 and V is TRBV19; possibly TRBD2 for D (5 bases). CDR1 is LNHDA, CDR2 SQIVND, per germline (reference sequence). Trimming stripped 5 bases from V and 5 bases from J, with 10 bases between. This CDR3 is 13 amino acids long.

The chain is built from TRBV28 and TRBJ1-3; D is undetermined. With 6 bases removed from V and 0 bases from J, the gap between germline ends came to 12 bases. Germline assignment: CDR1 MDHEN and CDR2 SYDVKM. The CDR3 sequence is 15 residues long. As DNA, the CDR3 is TGTGCCAGCAGATTCAGCGCCAACTCTGGAAACACCATATATTTT. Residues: CASRFSANSGNTIYF. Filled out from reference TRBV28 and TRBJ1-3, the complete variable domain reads DVKVTQSSRYLVKRTGEKVFLECVQDMDHENMFWYRQDPGLGLRLIYFSYDVKMKEKGDIPEGYSVSREKKERFSLILESASTNQTSMYLCASRFSANSGNTIYFGEGSWLTVV.

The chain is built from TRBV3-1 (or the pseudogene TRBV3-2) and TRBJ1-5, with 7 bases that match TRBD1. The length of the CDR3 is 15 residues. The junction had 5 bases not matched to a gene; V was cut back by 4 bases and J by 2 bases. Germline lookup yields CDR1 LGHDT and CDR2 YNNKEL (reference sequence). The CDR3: CASSPQGGGNQPQHF. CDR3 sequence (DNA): TGTGCCAGCAGCCCTCAGGGGGGTGGCAATCAGCCCCAGCATTTT.

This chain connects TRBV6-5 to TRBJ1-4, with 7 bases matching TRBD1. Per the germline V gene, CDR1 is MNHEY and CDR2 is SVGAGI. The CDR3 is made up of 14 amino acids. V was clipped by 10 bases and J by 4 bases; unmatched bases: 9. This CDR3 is CAIRTGRFNEKLFF. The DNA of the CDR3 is TGTGCCATAAGGACAGGCCGCTTTAATGAAAAACTGTTTTTT.

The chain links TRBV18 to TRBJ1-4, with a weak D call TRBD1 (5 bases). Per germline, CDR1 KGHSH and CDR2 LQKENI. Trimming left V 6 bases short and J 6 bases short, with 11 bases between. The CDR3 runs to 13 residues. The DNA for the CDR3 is TGTGCCAGCTCCCTTTCGGGGGATGAAAAACTGTTTTTT. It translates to CASSLSGDEKLFF.

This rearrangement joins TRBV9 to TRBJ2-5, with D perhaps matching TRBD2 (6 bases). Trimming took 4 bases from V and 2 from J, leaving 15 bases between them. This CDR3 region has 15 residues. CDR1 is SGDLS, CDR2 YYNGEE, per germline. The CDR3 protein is CASSPGVAVQETQYF. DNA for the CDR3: TGTGCCAGCAGCCCCGGGGTAGCGGTGCAAGAGACCCAGTACTTC.

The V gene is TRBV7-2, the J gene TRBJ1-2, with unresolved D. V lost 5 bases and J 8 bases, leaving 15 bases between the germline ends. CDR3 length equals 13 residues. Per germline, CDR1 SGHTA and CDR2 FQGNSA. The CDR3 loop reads CASSPYPPQGYTF. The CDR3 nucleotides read TGTGCCAGCAGCCCGTACCCGCCTCAGGGCTACACCTTC.

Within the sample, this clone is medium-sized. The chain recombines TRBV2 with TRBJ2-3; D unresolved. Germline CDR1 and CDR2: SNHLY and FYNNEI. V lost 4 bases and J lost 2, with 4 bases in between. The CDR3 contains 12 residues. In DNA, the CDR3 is TGTGCCAGCAGTGTGGCCACAGATACGCAGTATTTT. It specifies CASSVATDTQYF.

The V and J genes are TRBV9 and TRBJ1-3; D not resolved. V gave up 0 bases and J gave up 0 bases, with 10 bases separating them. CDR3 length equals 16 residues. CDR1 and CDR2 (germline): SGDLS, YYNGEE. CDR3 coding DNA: TGTGCCAGCAGCGTAGCTGGTGGGCCCTCTGGAAACACCATATATTTT. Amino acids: CASSVAGGPSGNTIYF.

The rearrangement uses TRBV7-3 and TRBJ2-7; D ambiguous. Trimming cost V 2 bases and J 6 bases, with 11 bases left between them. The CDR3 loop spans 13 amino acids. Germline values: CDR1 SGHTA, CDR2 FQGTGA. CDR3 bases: TGTGCCAGCAGCTTAGGGCCCCTACGCGAGCAGTACTTC. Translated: CASSLGPLREQYF.

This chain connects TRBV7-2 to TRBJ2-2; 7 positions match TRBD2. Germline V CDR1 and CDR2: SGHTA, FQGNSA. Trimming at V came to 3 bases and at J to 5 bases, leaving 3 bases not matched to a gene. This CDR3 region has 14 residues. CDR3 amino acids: CASSFRSGTGELFF. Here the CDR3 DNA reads TGTGCCAGCAGCTTCCGTAGCGGGACCGGGGAGCTGTTTTTT.

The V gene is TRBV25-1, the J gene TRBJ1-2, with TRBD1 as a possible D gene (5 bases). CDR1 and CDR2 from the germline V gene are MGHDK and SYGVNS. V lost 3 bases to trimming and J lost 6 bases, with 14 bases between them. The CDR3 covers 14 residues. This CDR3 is CASSEGRQVDGYTF. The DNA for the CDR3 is TGTGCCAGCAGTGAGGGGCGTCAGGTAGATGGCTACACCTTC.

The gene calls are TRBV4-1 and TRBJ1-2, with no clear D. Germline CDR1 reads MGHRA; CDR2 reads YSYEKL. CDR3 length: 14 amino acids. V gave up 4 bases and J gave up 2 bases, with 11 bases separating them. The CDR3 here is CASSPPAGNYGYTF. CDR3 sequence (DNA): TGCGCCAGCAGCCCCCCGGCAGGAAACTATGGCTACACCTTC.

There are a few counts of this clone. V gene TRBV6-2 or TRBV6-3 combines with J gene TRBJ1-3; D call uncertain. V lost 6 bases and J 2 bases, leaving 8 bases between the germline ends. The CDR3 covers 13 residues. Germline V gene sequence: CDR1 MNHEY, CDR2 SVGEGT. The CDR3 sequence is CASSRRAGNTIYF. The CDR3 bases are TGTGCCAGCAGCCGGAGAGCTGGAAACACCATATATTTT.

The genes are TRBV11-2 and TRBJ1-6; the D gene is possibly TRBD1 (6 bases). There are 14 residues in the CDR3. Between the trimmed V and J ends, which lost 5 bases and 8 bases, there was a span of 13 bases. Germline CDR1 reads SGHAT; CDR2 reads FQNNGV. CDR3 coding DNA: TGTGCCAGCAGCCCCGGGACATTAGATTCACCCCTCCACTTT. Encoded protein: CASSPGTLDSPLHF.

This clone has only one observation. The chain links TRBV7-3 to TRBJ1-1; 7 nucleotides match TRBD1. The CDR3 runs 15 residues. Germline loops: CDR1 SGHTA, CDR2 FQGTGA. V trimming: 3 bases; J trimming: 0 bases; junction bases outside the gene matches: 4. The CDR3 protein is CASSFTGALNTEAFF. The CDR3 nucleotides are TGTGCCAGCAGCTTCACAGGGGCCCTGAACACTGAAGCTTTCTTT.

The CDR3 loop reads CASRDGSTGEYF. In nucleotides, the CDR3 is TGTGCCAGCAGGGACGGGTCTACGGGGGAGTACTTC. The V and J genes are TRBV6-5 and TRBJ2-7; maybe TRBD2 (6 bases). V dropped 6 bases and J dropped 11 bases, with 17 bases sitting between them. The CDR3 totals 12 residues. Germline V CDR1 and CDR2: MNHEY, SVGAGI.

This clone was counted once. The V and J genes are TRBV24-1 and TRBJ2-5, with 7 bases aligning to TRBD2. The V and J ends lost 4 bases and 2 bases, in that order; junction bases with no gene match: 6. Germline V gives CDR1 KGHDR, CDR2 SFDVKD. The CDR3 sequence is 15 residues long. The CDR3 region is CATSDPTSPQETQYF. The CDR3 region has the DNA TGTGCCACCAGTGACCCGACTAGCCCACAAGAGACCCAGTACTTC.